This T cell receptor beta chain was recorded in a study of blood T cell repertoires in COVID-19. Authors' processing steps: Reference gene primer amplification gave nucleated cell count estimates. Here immunoSEQ multiplex PCR was the method, and the copy in TCRdb shows in-frame clones only, minus some. The V and J calls and the clone size are those of that table, but D and trimming were determined from the DNA. The sample shows under 8,000 clones, roughly nine tenths of them seen only once. The CDR3 is 14 amino acids. V dropped 0 bases and J dropped 4 bases, with 8 bases sitting between them. Germline V gene sequence: CDR1 SGHAT, CDR2 FQNNGV.

This chain joins TRBV11-2 and TRBJ2-3; D uncertain. The source is a man aged 70-80 years with active COVID-19. The sample taken for sequencing was peripheral blood. DNA for the CDR3: TGTGCCAGCAGCTTAGATAGCTATCCAGATACGCAGTATTTT. Its protein product is CASSLDSYPDTQYF.